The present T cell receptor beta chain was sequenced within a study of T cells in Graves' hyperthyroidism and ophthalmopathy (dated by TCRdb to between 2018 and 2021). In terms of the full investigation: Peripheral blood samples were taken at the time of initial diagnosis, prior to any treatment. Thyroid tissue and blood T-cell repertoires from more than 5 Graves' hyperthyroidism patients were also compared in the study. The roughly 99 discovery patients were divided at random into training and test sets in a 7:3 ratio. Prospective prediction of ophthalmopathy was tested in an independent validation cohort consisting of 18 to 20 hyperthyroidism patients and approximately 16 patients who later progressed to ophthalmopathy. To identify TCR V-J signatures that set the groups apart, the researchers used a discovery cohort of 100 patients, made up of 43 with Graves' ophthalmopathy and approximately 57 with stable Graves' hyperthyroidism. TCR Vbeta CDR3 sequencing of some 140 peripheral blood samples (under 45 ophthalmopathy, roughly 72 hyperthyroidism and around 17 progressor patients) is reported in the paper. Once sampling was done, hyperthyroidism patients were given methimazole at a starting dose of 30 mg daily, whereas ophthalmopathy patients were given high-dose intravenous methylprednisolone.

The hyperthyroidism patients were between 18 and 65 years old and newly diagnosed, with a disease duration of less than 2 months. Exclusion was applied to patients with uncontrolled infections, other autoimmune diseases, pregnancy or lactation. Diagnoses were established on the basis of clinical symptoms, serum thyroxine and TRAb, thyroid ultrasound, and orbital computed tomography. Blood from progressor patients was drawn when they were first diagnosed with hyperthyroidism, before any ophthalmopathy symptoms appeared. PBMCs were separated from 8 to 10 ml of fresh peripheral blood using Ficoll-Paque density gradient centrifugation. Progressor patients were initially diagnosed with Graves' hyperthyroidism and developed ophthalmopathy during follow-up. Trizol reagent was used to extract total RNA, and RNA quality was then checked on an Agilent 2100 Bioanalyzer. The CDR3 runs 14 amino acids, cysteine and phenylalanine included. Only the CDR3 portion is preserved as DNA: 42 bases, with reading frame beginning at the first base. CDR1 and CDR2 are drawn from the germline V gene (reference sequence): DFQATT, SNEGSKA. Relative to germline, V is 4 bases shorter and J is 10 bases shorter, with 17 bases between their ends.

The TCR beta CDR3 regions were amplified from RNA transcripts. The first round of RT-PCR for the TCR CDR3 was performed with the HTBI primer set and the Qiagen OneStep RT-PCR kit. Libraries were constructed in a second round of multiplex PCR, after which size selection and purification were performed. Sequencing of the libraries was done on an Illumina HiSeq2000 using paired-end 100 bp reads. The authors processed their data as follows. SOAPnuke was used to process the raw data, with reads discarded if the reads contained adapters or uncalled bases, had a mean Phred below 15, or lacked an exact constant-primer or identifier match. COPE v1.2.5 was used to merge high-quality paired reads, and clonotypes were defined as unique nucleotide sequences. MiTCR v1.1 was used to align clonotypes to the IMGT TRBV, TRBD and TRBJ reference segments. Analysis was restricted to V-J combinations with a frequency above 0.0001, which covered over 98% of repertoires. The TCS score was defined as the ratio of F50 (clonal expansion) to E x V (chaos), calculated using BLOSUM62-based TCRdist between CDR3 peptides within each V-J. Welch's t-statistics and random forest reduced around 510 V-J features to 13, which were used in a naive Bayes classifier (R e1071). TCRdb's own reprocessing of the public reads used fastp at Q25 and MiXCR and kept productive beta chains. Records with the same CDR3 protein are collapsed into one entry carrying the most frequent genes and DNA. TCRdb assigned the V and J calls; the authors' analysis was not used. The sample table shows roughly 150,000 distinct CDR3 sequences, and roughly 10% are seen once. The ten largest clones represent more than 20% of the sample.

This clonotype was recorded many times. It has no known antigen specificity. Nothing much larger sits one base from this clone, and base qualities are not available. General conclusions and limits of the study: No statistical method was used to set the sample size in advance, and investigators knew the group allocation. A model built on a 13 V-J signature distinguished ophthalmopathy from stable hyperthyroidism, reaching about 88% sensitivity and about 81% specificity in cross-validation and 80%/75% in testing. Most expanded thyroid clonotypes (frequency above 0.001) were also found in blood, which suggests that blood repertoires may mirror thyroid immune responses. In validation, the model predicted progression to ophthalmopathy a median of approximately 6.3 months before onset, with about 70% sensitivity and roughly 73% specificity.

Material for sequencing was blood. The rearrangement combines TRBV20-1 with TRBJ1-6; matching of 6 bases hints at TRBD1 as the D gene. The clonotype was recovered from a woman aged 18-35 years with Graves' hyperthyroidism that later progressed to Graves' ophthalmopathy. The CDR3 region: CSATQTGFESPLHF. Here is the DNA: TGCAGTGCTACTCAAACAGGGTTTGAGTCACCCCTCCACTTT.